The clone carrying this TCR beta chain was detected once. The sample comes from a study of blood T cell repertoires in COVID-19. Study in general: The cDNA or gDNA used as material had been derived from T cells, B-cell-depleted T cells, or PBMCs.

The J segment lost 2 bases and the V segment lost 3 bases, leaving 8 bases of the junction unmatched. CDR3 length: 16 residues. Per germline, CDR1 SGHRS and CDR2 YFSETQ. Authors' processing steps: Estimated nucleated cell counts came from reference gene primer amplification. Using immunoSEQ multiplex PCR, the repertoire was profiled, and TCRdb retains in-frame clones only, with some absent. The DNA gave D and trimming, while V, J and clone size come from that table. This repertoire shows tens of thousands of clones, 70% to 90% found once; its top ten account for approximately 16%. Sequenced sample: peripheral blood. The clonotype comes from a man between 40 and 49 years old with COVID-19, enrolled during active disease. The rearrangement links TRBV5-1 to TRBJ2-5; 9 bases are shared with TRBD2. CDR3 protein: CASSSVAGERQETQYF. The CDR3 coding sequence is TGCGCCAGCAGCTCTGTAGCGGGGGAGAGACAAGAGACCCAGTACTTC.